What follows is one T cell receptor beta chain and its context. The target antigen is unknown. Here immunoSEQ multiplex PCR was the method, and the copy in TCRdb shows in-frame clones only, minus some. The table records approximately 45,000 clones, approximately 65% of them present only once. Germline values: CDR1 SGHAT, CDR2 FQDESV (reference sequence). The CDR3 contains 13 residues. Trimming pared 2 bases from V and 7 bases from J, leaving 11 bases between. The data stem from a study of cytotoxic CD8 clonotypes in ibrutinib-treated CLL. At the level of the study: Timing of response sample collection was a median roughly twelve months after treatment start, with a range of 6 to 36.

Whole-study results and caveats: At ibrutinib response, clonality increased, and at progression it declined back toward baseline.

This clonotype was obtained from a human donor with chronic lymphocytic leukemia. The chain uses TRBV11-1 and TRBJ1-2, with no clear D. This specimen consisted of PBMCs, obtained after 24 months of ibrutinib treatment. The CDR3 is CASSLKDGRGYTF. In DNA, the CDR3 is TGTGCCAGCAGCTTAAAGGATGGCCGTGGCTACACCTTC. The full variable domain, with the rest looked up from reference TRBV11-1 and TRBJ1-2, is EAEVAQSPRYKITEKSQAVAFWCDPISGHATLYWYRQILGQGPELLVQFQDESVVDDSQLPKDRFSAERLKGVDSTLKIQPAELGDSAMYLCASSLKDGRGYTFGSGTRLTVV.